These 9 T cell receptor beta chains were all obtained from the same sample, sequenced in a study of T cell responses to AZD1222 COVID-19 vaccine. Clones were read by immunoSEQ multiplex PCR, and TCRdb kept only the in-frame ones, dropping some. The sample has around 100,000 clones; more than 85% are singletons. This sample comprised peripheral blood, obtained on day 0 of AZD1222 vaccination. Receptor source: an adult in good health.

This clone has only one observation. The chain carries TRBV7-9 and TRBJ2-1; 13 nucleotides match TRBD2. The junction had 7 bases not matched to a gene; V was cut back by 2 bases and J by 9 bases. CDR1 is SEHNR, CDR2 FQNEAQ, per germline (reference sequence). This CDR3 comprises 16 residues. DNA for the CDR3: TGTGCCAGCAGCTTAACTAGCGGGAGGGCCGATAGTGAGCAGTTCTTC. Translation: CASSLTSGRADSEQFF. The variable domain in full, with the rest retrieved from reference TRBV7-9 and TRBJ2-1, is DTGVSQNPRHKITKRGQNVTFRCDPISEHNRLYWYRQTLGQGPEFLTYFQNEAQLEKSRLLSDRFSAERPKGSFSTLEIQRTEQGDSAMYLCASSLTSGRADSEQFFGPGTRLTVL.

V usage is TRBV3-1 (or the pseudogene TRBV3-2) and J usage is TRBJ1-1; 9 bases align to TRBD1. The CDR3 has 17 residues. J gave up 0 bases and V 4 bases, and 9 bases lay outside the gene matches. Per germline, CDR1 LGHDT and CDR2 YNNKEL (reference sequence). The CDR3 coding sequence is TGTGCCAGCAGCCTTCGTCCCGGGACAGGGTTGAACACTGAAGCTTTCTTT. Residues: CASSLRPGTGLNTEAFF.

The CDR3: CASSTTGTGTRKLFF. DNA for the CDR3: TGTGCCAGCAGCACAACCGGGACAGGGACCCGAAAACTGTTTTTT. The chain links TRBV11-2 to TRBJ1-4; 9 bases agree with TRBD1. CDR3 size: 15 residues. V shed 5 bases and J 10 bases; nucleotides not matched to a gene: 11. CDR1 is SGHAT, CDR2 FQNNGV, per germline.

The chain is built from TRBV4-3 and TRBJ1-1, with D possibly being TRBD1 (5 bases). Germline CDR1 and CDR2: LGHNA and YSLEER. The CDR3 spans 16 residues. The V gene lost 4 bases and the J gene lost 0 bases, with 15 bases spanning the gap. CDR3 DNA sequence: TGCGCCAGCAGCCGGGGAGGCGGGGGGATGAACACTGAAGCTTTCTTT. It codes for CASSRGGGGMNTEAFF.

The rearrangement links TRBV4-2 to TRBJ2-7; 9 nucleotides align to TRBD2. Germline V gene sequence: CDR1 LGHNA, CDR2 YNFKEQ. After removal of 3 bases from V and 2 bases from J, the junction contained 8 bases not matched to a gene. CDR3 length: 16 residues. DNA for the CDR3: TGTGCCAGCAGCCAGACAGGACTAGCGCCCACCTACGAGCAGTACTTC. Translation gives CASSQTGLAPTYEQYF.

V usage is TRBV7-9 and J usage is TRBJ1-2; D is uncertain. The germline V and J ends were trimmed by 5 bases and 3 bases, with 19 bases remaining between them. CDR1 is SEHNR, CDR2 FQNEAQ, per germline (reference sequence). CDR3 length: 16 residues. The CDR3 coding sequence is TGTGCCAGCAGCCTCCCCCGGTCCCTTACCCACTATGGCTACACCTTC. Its translation: CASSLPRSLTHYGYTF. Based on the CDR3 plus reference TRBV7-9 and TRBJ1-2, the full variable domain is DTGVSQNPRHKITKRGQNVTFRCDPISEHNRLYWYRQTLGQGPEFLTYFQNEAQLEKSRLLSDRFSAERPKGSFSTLEIQRTEQGDSAMYLCASSLPRSLTHYGYTFGSGTRLTVV.

The V call is TRBV9, the J call TRBJ2-2, with D perhaps being TRBD1 or TRBD2 (5 bases each). Germline V gene lookup returns CDR1 SGDLS and CDR2 YYNGEE. CDR3 size: 14 residues. Trimming took off 4 bases at V and 7 bases at J, with 14 bases between the two ends. CDR3 in DNA: TGTGCCAGCAGCATGAAATATGGGGGCGGGGAGCTGTTTTTT. Amino acids: CASSMKYGGGELFF.

This sequence joins TRBV23-1 and TRBJ1-5, with 9 positions matching TRBD1. TRBV23-1 belongs to the ORF category, with a function that is uncertain. After removal of 6 bases from V and 1 base from J, the junction contained 4 bases not matched to a gene. The CDR3 is 15 amino acids. The CDR3 bases are TGCGCCAGCAGGAGACAGGGGGGGAGCAATCAGCCCCAGCATTTT. It encodes CASRRQGGSNQPQHF.

This chain connects TRBV7-6 to TRBJ2-3, with D maybe TRBD2 (6 bases). Looked up from germline, CDR1 is SGHVS and CDR2 is FNYEAQ. The CDR3 is 15 residues long. V lost 5 bases and J lost 0, with 12 bases in between. DNA of the CDR3: TGTGCCAGCAGCATGACTAGTGCTAGCACAGATACGCAGTATTTT. Its protein product is CASSMTSASTDTQYF.